This T cell receptor (beta chain) is drawn from a study of OX40 agonist ivuxolimab in advanced cancers. The CDR3 sequence is 16 residues long. With V trimmed by 2 bases and J by 0 bases, 3 bases remained unmatched. Germline lookup yields CDR1 SEHNR and CDR2 FQNEAQ (reference sequence). The assay was immunoSEQ multiplex PCR, and TCRdb's table has in-frame clones only and misses some. The data contain some 67,000 clones, 70% to 90% of them seen just once; the ten biggest clones take up 0.25% to 0.3%. This rearrangement joins TRBV7-9 to TRBJ2-2; 7 nucleotides line up with TRBD2. Sequenced here: CD4+ or CD8+ T cells sorted from blood, sampled in a trial of the OX40 agonist ivuxolimab. The clonotype was recovered from an adult with an advanced solid tumor such as melanoma, head and neck, liver or kidney cancer. This CDR3 reads CASSLMAGANTGELFF. In DNA, the CDR3 is TGTGCCAGCAGCTTAATGGCGGGAGCGAACACCGGGGAGCTGTTTTTT.